This T cell receptor beta chain was sequenced during a study of T cell responses to AZD1222 COVID-19 vaccine. Study-level findings and limits: Most donors were white British and more were female, and clonal diversity was possibly underestimated.

This clone was counted once. The antigen is unknown. TCRdb's table, derived via immunoSEQ multiplex PCR, lists solely in-frame clones and lacks some. The sample includes approximately 70,000 clones, around 80% of them seen just once. There are 14 residues in the CDR3. J lost 3 bases, V lost 2 bases, and 2 bases had no gene match. CDR1 LNHDA and CDR2 SQIVND come from the germline V gene (reference sequence). Material: peripheral blood, obtained 28 days after the second AZD1222 dose. V and J are TRBV19 and TRBJ2-3, with 7 bases fitting TRBD2. The receptor was derived from an adult who received the AZD1222 COVID-19 vaccine. In nucleotides, the CDR3 is TGTGCCAGTAGTATAACGGGGGGAACAGATACGCAGTATTTT. It encodes CASSITGGTDTQYF.